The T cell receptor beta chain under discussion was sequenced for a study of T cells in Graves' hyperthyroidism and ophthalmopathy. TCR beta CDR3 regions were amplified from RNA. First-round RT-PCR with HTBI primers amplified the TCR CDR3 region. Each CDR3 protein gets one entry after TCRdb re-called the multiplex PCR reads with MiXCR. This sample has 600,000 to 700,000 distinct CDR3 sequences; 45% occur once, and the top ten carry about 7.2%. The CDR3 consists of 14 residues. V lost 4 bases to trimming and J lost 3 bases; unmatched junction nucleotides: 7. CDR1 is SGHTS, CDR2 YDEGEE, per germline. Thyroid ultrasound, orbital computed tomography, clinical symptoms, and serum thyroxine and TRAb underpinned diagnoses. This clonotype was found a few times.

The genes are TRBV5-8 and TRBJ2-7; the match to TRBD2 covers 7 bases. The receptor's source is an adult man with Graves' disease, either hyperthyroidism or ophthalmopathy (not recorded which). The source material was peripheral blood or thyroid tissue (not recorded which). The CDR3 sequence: CASSPPAGDYEQYF. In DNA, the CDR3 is TGTGCCAGCAGCCCGCCCGCGGGGGACTACGAGCAGTACTTC.